This record concerns one T cell receptor beta chain sequence. The antigen remains undetermined. The CDR3 sequence is 14 residues long. V lost 6 bases and J 5 bases, leaving 16 bases between the germline ends. The germline CDR1 and CDR2 sequences are SEHNR and FQNEAQ (reference sequence). The data belong to a study of cytomegalovirus exposure and HLA in healthy donors. The PCR employed 60 Vbeta primers together with 13 Jbeta primers. Repertoires were generated with immunoSEQ multiplex PCR, while TCRdb's copy carries only in-frame clones and drops some. The profile shows fewer than 150,000 clones, about 69% of them singletons. The study's findings and limits: Among immune exposure information, only CMV serostatus was available. Later examination showed HLA-associated TCR beta chains had greater clonal expansion than equally common others. TCR beta sequences numbering some 17,000 were associated with HLA alleles at 0.05 false discovery rate in a later analysis.

V usage is TRBV7-9 and J usage is TRBJ1-2; D uncertain. The sequence was collected from a man under 40 in good health and CMV-seronegative. The sequencing input was PBMCs. This CDR3 is CASSRPEGSYGYTF. The DNA of the CDR3 is TGTGCCAGCAGTCGGCCGGAGGGAAGTTATGGCTACACCTTC. Full variable domain (rest looked up from reference TRBV7-9 and TRBJ1-2): DTGVSQNPRHKITKRGQNVTFRCDPISEHNRLYWYRQTLGQGPEFLTYFQNEAQLEKSRLLSDRFSAERPKGSFSTLEIQRTEQGDSAMYLCASSRPEGSYGYTFGSGTRLTVV.